The 19 T cell receptor beta chains listed next were all sequenced from one sample in a study of radiotherapy plus CTLA-4 blockade in lung cancer. The assay was immunoSEQ multiplex PCR, and TCRdb's table has in-frame clones only and misses some. The sample holds about 87,000 clones; around 87% are singletons and the top ten take 16%. The sequencing used peripheral blood, collected from a patient treated with radiotherapy plus ipilimumab. The receptor set was obtained from a human donor with non-small cell lung cancer that progressed on radiotherapy plus ipilimumab.

The chain employs TRBV6-1 and TRBJ2-5, with TRBD2 as a possible D gene (7 bases). V was trimmed by 6 bases and J by 5 bases, leaving 19 bases between them. The CDR3 has 15 amino acids. Germline V gives CDR1 MNHNS, CDR2 SASEGT. The CDR3 nucleotides are TGTGCCAGCAGCCCCTTAGGGGGGGGGCTGGAGACCCAGTACTTC. This gives the protein CASSPLGGGLETQYF.

This clone was observed a few times. The V and J genes are TRBV7-2 and TRBJ2-1; D perhaps matches TRBD2 (5 bases). CDR1 SGHTA and CDR2 FQGNSA come from the germline V gene. The CDR3 covers 12 residues. Trimming cost V 7 bases and J 10 bases, with 14 bases left between them. The CDR3 nucleotides are TGTGCCAGCAACCAATACCGGAGGGAGCAGTTCTTC. Encoded protein: CASNQYRREQFF.

The V call is TRBV12-5, the J call TRBJ1-5, with 8 bases fitting TRBD1. This CDR3 contains 17 residues. Germline CDR1 and CDR2: LGHNT and FRNRAP. The J segment lost 0 bases and the V segment lost 2 bases, leaving 6 bases of the junction unmatched. CDR3 in amino acids: CASGLYRQGFSNQPQHF. CDR3 DNA sequence: TGTGCTAGTGGTTTGTACAGACAGGGGTTTAGCAATCAGCCCCAGCATTTT.

This chain joins TRBV20-1 and TRBJ2-7, with 9 positions matching TRBD2. The length of the CDR3 is 10 residues. The junction had 3 bases not matched to a gene; V was cut back by 6 bases and J by 9 bases. The V gene's germline CDR1 is DFQATT and CDR2 SNEGSKA (reference sequence). CDR3 sequence reads: CSAYSGGQYF. The CDR3 nucleotides read TGCAGTGCCTATAGCGGGGGGCAGTACTTC.

This clone appeared a single time. The genes are TRBV2 and TRBJ2-5; 7 bases agree with TRBD2. The CDR3 covers 13 residues. V gave up 7 bases and J gave up 4 bases; unmatched junction bases: 6. Germline lookup yields CDR1 SNHLY and CDR2 FYNNEI. For the CDR3, the DNA is TGTGCCAGCACCGTGGGGAGGGGAGAGACCCAGTACTTC. Encoded protein: CASTVGRGETQYF.

CDR3: CASSLGGTGVSSPLHF. As DNA, the CDR3 is TGTGCCAGCAGCTTAGGGGGGACAGGGGTGAGTTCACCCCTCCACTTT. The gene calls are TRBV7-2 and TRBJ1-6; TRBD1 matches at 10 bases. The V gene end was trimmed by 1 base and the J gene end by 9 bases; junction bases not matched to a gene: 6. This CDR3 spans 16 amino acids. Germline-derived CDR1 and CDR2 are SGHTA and FQGNSA.

The chain is built from TRBV18 and TRBJ2-1, with TRBD2 as a possible D gene (6 bases). The CDR3 runs to 16 residues. With 0 bases removed from V and 3 bases from J, the gap between germline ends came to 12 bases. Germline V gives CDR1 KGHSH, CDR2 LQKENI. This chain's CDR3 is CASSPPALANYNEQFF. CDR3 DNA: TGTGCCAGCTCACCACCCGCACTAGCCAACTACAATGAGCAGTTCTTC.

This clone was recorded only once. The chain recombines TRBV30 with TRBJ1-4; 10 bases line up with TRBD1. This CDR3 contains 15 residues. Trimming at V came to 5 bases and at J to 4 bases, leaving 7 bases not matched to a gene. Germline values: CDR1 GTSNPN, CDR2 SVGIG (reference sequence). The DNA for the CDR3 is TGTGCCTGGGCCGGACAGGGGGTTTTTAATGAAAAACTGTTTTTT. It encodes CAWAGQGVFNEKLFF.

The chain has TRBV5-4 and TRBJ2-5, with TRBD2 as a possible D gene (6 bases). V lost 0 bases and J 5 bases, leaving 14 bases between the germline ends. The CDR3 is 15 residues long. Per the germline V gene, CDR1 is SGHNT and CDR2 is YYREEE (reference sequence). The CDR3 spells CASSLAGAHWETQYF. The CDR3 nucleotides are TGTGCCAGCAGCTTGGCGGGAGCCCACTGGGAGACCCAGTACTTC.

This sequence joins TRBV7-9 and TRBJ1-1; possible D gene TRBD1, 6 bases. V lost 5 bases and J 7 bases, leaving 8 bases between the germline ends. The length of the CDR3 is 11 residues. The germline gives CDR1 SEHNR, CDR2 FQNEAQ (reference sequence). This chain's CDR3 is CASSPTGEAFF. CDR3 bases: TGTGCCAGCAGCCCGACAGGTGAAGCTTTCTTT.

The chain is built from TRBV10-3 and TRBJ2-5; TRBD1 matches at 12 bases. Germline V gives CDR1 ENHRY, CDR2 SYGVKD. The trim removed 7 bases at V and 5 bases at J, leaving 11 bases unmatched. The length of the CDR3 is 16 residues. The CDR3 DNA reads as TGTGCCATCAAGGGACAGGGGGCAGATGGTATGGAGACCCAGTACTTC. Translated, it gives CAIKGQGADGMETQYF.

This chain joins TRBV7-2 and TRBJ2-2; D tentatively reads TRBD1 or TRBD2 (6 bases each). The CDR3 has 16 amino acids. V lost 2 bases, J lost 2 bases, and 12 bases lay in between. The germline V gene encodes CDR1 SGHTA and CDR2 FQGNSA. CDR3 in DNA: TGTGCCAGCAGCTTAAACGGGGGCCTAAACACCGGGGAGCTGTTTTTT. Its translation is CASSLNGGLNTGELFF.

The V call is TRBV11-3, the J call TRBJ1-1; D is uncertain. The germline CDR1 and CDR2 sequences are SGHNT and YENEEA. The CDR3 is 16 residues long. V was trimmed by 5 bases and J by 0 bases, leaving 16 bases between them. The DNA for the CDR3 is TGTGCCAGCAGCCCCCTTTCCCCGGGGTTGAACACTGAAGCTTTCTTT. Translated, it gives CASSPLSPGLNTEAFF. Supplemented by reference TRBV11-3 and TRBJ1-1, the full variable domain reads EAGVVQSPRYKIIEKKQPVAFWCNPISGHNTLYWYLQNLGQGPELLIRYENEEAVDDSQLPKDRFSAERLKGVDSTLKIQPAELGDSAVYLCASSPLSPGLNTEAFFGQGTRLTVV.

V and J are TRBV10-1 and TRBJ1-1, with D uncertain. The CDR3 is 16 amino acids. The V and J ends lost 0 bases and 5 bases respectively, with 16 bases between them. Per the germline V gene, CDR1 is WNHNN and CDR2 is SYGVQD (reference sequence). CDR3 residues: CASSESLDFLWTEAFF. The CDR3 DNA sequence: TGCGCCAGCAGTGAGTCTTTGGACTTCCTATGGACTGAAGCTTTCTTT.

The chain carries TRBV27 and TRBJ2-1, with D perhaps matching TRBD1 or TRBD2 (5 bases each). Trimming left V 8 bases short and J 0 bases short, with 23 bases between. CDR3 length equals 18 residues. Germline CDR1 MNHEY, CDR2 SMNVEV (reference sequence). CDR3 loop: CASYPGRVSGSSYNEQFF. For the CDR3, the DNA is TGTGCCAGCTATCCGGGCAGGGTGAGCGGAAGCTCCTACAATGAGCAGTTCTTC.

There are a few counts of this clone. The V and J genes are TRBV28 and TRBJ1-5; 7 nucleotides agree with TRBD1. This CDR3 is built from 16 residues. The J segment lost 6 bases and the V segment lost 2 bases, leaving 10 bases of the junction unmatched. Per the germline V gene, CDR1 is MDHEN and CDR2 is SYDVKM. The CDR3 spells CASSLPGQRSSQPQHF. The CDR3 DNA sequence: TGTGCCAGCAGTTTACCGGGACAGCGGTCGAGTCAGCCCCAGCATTTT.

The gene calls are TRBV6-1 and TRBJ2-2; unclear D gene. The CDR3 has 17 amino acids. The V gene lost 4 bases and the J gene lost 1 base, with 16 bases spanning the gap. The V gene's germline CDR1 is MNHNS and CDR2 SASEGT. Here the CDR3 reads CASSGAQVRMNTGELFF. In nucleotides, the CDR3 is TGTGCCAGCAGTGGAGCGCAGGTCAGGATGAACACCGGGGAGCTGTTTTTT.

This chain connects TRBV7-2 to TRBJ1-2, with TRBD1 matching 10 bases. V gave up 5 bases and J gave up 6 bases; unmatched junction bases: 9. This CDR3 spans 15 amino acids. Germline CDR1 reads SGHTA; CDR2 reads FQGNSA. The CDR3 DNA follows: TGTGCCAGCAGCCCCCCGGGACAGGGGATTCATGGCTACACCTTC. As protein: CASSPPGQGIHGYTF.

The rearrangement joins TRBV15 to TRBJ2-7; maybe TRBD1 (5 bases). Trimming left V 8 bases short and J 2 bases short, with 16 bases between. This CDR3 has 14 amino acids. The germline V gene encodes CDR1 LNHNV and CDR2 YYDKDF (reference sequence). The DNA for the CDR3 is TGTGCCACCGCTTTGGACACAACTACCTACGAGCAGTACTTC. It translates to CATALDTTTYEQYF.